A selection of T cell receptor beta chains follows, all from one sample in a study of control samples from healthy donors and cancer patients. Generated by immunoSEQ multiplex PCR, the TCRdb table keeps only in-frame clones and is missing some. The sample has roughly 180,000 clones; 90% to 95% are singletons. Input material: blood. Every receptor here comes from a woman between 18 and 29 years old in good health. Each CDR3 is given with its conserved first and last residue. The order of the fields is clone size, J gene, D gene, V gene, CDR3 DNA, CDR3 protein. A D gene is named only where the DNA matches it firmly. Not all rows give a size; the values are once, few, many and, for expanded clones, a class.

clone_size: NA
j_call: TRBJ1-1
d_call: NA
v_call: TRBV5-6
cdr3_nt: TGTGCCAGCAGCTTGGAGAACATGAACACTGAAGCTTTCTTT
cdr3_aa: CASSLENMNTEAFF

clone_size: NA
j_call: TRBJ2-7
d_call: NA
v_call: TRBV4-1
cdr3_nt: TGCGCCAGCAGCCAATATTCTAATTCCTACGAGCAGTACTTC
cdr3_aa: CASSQYSNSYEQYF

clone_size: NA
j_call: TRBJ1-3
d_call: NA
v_call: TRBV11-3
cdr3_nt: TGTGCCAGCAGCTCCGGGGACTCAGGAAACACCATATATTTT
cdr3_aa: CASSSGDSGNTIYF

clone_size: NA
j_call: TRBJ1-1
d_call: NA
v_call: TRBV18
cdr3_nt: TGTGCCAGCTCTCCGCATGTCCACACTGAAGCTTTCTTT
cdr3_aa: CASSPHVHTEAFF

clone_size: once
j_call: TRBJ2-2
d_call: NA
v_call: TRBV7-8
cdr3_nt: TGTGCCAGCAGCTTAAACTCGCCCTTGAACACCGGGGAGCTGTTTTTT
cdr3_aa: CASSLNSPLNTGELFF

clone_size: NA
j_call: TRBJ2-5
d_call: NA
v_call: TRBV25-1
cdr3_nt: TGTGCCAGCAGTGTCGACAGCAGGGAGACCCAGTACTTC
cdr3_aa: CASSVDSRETQYF

clone_size: once
j_call: TRBJ1-3
d_call: NA
v_call: TRBV9
cdr3_nt: TGTGCCAGCAGCGGAGGAGGGGGTTGGACTGGAAACACCATATATTTT
cdr3_aa: CASSGGGGWTGNTIYF

clone_size: NA
j_call: TRBJ2-7
d_call: TRBD1
v_call: TRBV28
cdr3_nt: TGTGCCAGCCATACTAGGGGGCCCTACGAGCAGTACTTC
cdr3_aa: CASHTRGPYEQYF

clone_size: NA
j_call: TRBJ2-7
d_call: NA
v_call: TRBV4-3
cdr3_nt: TGCGCCAGCAGCCAAGTGGCCTTTGGGGACGGATCCTACGAGCAGTACTTC
cdr3_aa: CASSQVAFGDGSYEQYF

clone_size: NA
j_call: TRBJ2-7
d_call: TRBD2
v_call: TRBV29-1
cdr3_nt: TGCAGCGTTGAATTTCGGACTAGCGGTATCTACGAGCAGTACTTC
cdr3_aa: CSVEFRTSGIYEQYF

clone_size: NA
j_call: TRBJ2-6
d_call: NA
v_call: TRBV7-2
cdr3_nt: TGTGCCAGCAGCCAGGGGGGCCCGCCTGTCTCTGGGGCCAACGTCCTGACTTTC
cdr3_aa: CASSQGGPPVSGANVLTF

clone_size: NA
j_call: TRBJ2-5
d_call: NA
v_call: TRBV2
cdr3_nt: TGTGCCAGCAGTGAATTCGGGCGGGGCGGGCAAGAGACCCAGTACTTC
cdr3_aa: CASSEFGRGGQETQYF

clone_size: NA
j_call: TRBJ1-1
d_call: NA
v_call: TRBV27
cdr3_nt: TGTGCCAGCAGTTTCGATCCCGGGGGGACTGAAGCTTTCTTT
cdr3_aa: CASSFDPGGTEAFF

clone_size: NA
j_call: TRBJ1-2
d_call: TRBD1
v_call: TRBV4-2
cdr3_nt: TGTGCCAGCAGCCAAGATCCTTGGGACAGGGGATATGGCTACACCTTC
cdr3_aa: CASSQDPWDRGYGYTF

clone_size: NA
j_call: TRBJ1-5
d_call: NA
v_call: TRBV19
cdr3_nt: TGTGCCAGTAGTACCGACAGACAGCCCCGAATGCTTAGCAATCAGCCCCAGCATTTT
cdr3_aa: CASSTDRQPRMLSNQPQHF

clone_size: NA
j_call: TRBJ2-5
d_call: TRBD2
v_call: TRBV24-1
cdr3_nt: TGTGCCACCAGTGACCCGAGGACTAGCGGAGAGACCCAGTACTTC
cdr3_aa: CATSDPRTSGETQYF

clone_size: NA
j_call: TRBJ1-1
d_call: NA
v_call: TRBV7-9
cdr3_nt: TGTGCCAGCAGCCTAAAACGGACGGATTTGAACACTGAAGCTTTCTTT
cdr3_aa: CASSLKRTDLNTEAFF